These T cell receptor beta chains were read from a single sample in a study of identical twins. TCRdb passed the 5' RACE reads through MiXCR, listing each CDR3 protein once. This table holds roughly 250,000 distinct CDR3 sequences, 7.5% found once. The same data also went into a second study, on yellow fever vaccine responses in identical twins.

The sequenced sample consisted of CD8+ T cells sorted from blood. Every receptor here comes from a woman between 18 and 29 years old in good health. Both conserved end residues are part of each CDR3. A D gene is named only where the DNA matches it firmly. Clone size, where shown, is once, few, many, or a class for clones that have expanded.

v_gene	abundance	j_gene	d_gene	CDR3nt	CDR3aa
TRBV12-3/TRBV12-4	few	TRBJ2-3	.	TGTGCCAGCAGTCTCACCCCCCCTTGGTCTCCGAGCCCAGATACGCAGTATTTT	CASSLTPPWSPSPDTQYF
TRBV20-1	many	TRBJ1-3	.	TGCAGTGCTAGAGATAGCGGGGGCGTCGGAAACACCATATATTTT	CSARDSGGVGNTIYF
TRBV13	.	TRBJ2-1	TRBD2	TGTGCCAGCAGCCTCGGGGGGGCCCTTCGCTACAATGAGCAGTTCTTC	CASSLGGALRYNEQFF
TRBV12-3/TRBV12-4	many	TRBJ1-2	.	TGTGCCAGCAGTTTAAGTCAGGCGCAGACCTTC	CASSLSQAQTF
TRBV4-1	few	TRBJ2-2	.	TGCGCCAGCAGCCAAGTTCGACTAGATCCGTCCGGGGAGCTGTTTTTT	CASSQVRLDPSGELFF
TRBV11-2	.	TRBJ1-1	.	TGTGCCAGCAGCGACGCTTGGGAAGCTTTCTTT	CASSDAWEAFF
TRBV25-1	many	TRBJ1-5	.	TGTGCCAGCAGTGAATCGATGGGGCAGCCCCAGCATTTT	CASSESMGQPQHF
TRBV20-1	few	TRBJ2-7	.	TGCAGTGCTAGAGTTCGTCTAGCTGGGTACGAGCAGTACTTC	CSARVRLAGYEQYF
TRBV13	many	TRBJ1-6	TRBD1	TGTGCCAGCAGCTTGTGGACAGGGCCCAATTCACCCCTCCACTTT	CASSLWTGPNSPLHF
TRBV5-6	many	TRBJ2-1	.	TGTGCCAGCAGCAGACACAGGGCTAGCTCCTACAATGAGCAGTTCTTC	CASSRHRASSYNEQFF
TRBV4-1	.	TRBJ2-2	.	TGCGCCAGCAGCCAAGGGCCAGTGGCCGGGGAGCTGTTTTTT	CASSQGPVAGELFF
TRBV28	.	TRBJ2-1	TRBD2	TGTGCCAGCACATTAGCGGGCGGGAGCTCCTACAATGAGCAGTTCTTC	CASTLAGGSSYNEQFF
TRBV12-3/TRBV12-4	many	TRBJ2-7	TRBD2	TGTGCCAGCAGTCCTCGGACTAGCGGGAGTCTCGAGCAGTACTTC	CASSPRTSGSLEQYF
TRBV15	many	TRBJ1-1	.	TGTGCCACCAGCAGAGTGGAGTCGAACACTGAAGCTTTCTTT	CATSRVESNTEAFF
TRBV11-3	few	TRBJ2-1	TRBD2	TGTGCCAGCAGCTTACTTGCGGGAGTGCAGTTCTTC	CASSLLAGVQFF
TRBV6-1	many	TRBJ2-3	.	TGTGCCAGCAGGGTAGAGGCGAGTACAGATACGCAGTATTTT	CASRVEASTDTQYF
TRBV7-6	.	TRBJ2-5	.	TGTGCCAGCAGCTTATCGCGCAGAGACTCCCAGTACTTC	CASSLSRRDSQYF
TRBV7-9	.	TRBJ2-2	TRBD1	TGTGCCAGCAGCTCAGAAAAGGGGGCGCCCGGGGAGCTGTTTTTT	CASSSEKGAPGELFF
TRBV7-8	many	TRBJ2-4	.	TGTGCCAGCAGCACAATGTCGGAAAACATTCAGTACTTC	CASSTMSENIQYF
TRBV4-1	.	TRBJ2-7	TRBD2	TGCGCCAGCAGCCAAGGACTAGCGGGCAGGAGCTCCTACGAGCAGTACTTC	CASSQGLAGRSSYEQYF
TRBV11-2	many	TRBJ2-2	TRBD2	TGTGCCAGCAGCTTAGACATTTGGCGGGGGGCGAACACCGGGGAGCTGTTTTTT	CASSLDIWRGANTGELFF
TRBV20-1	.	TRBJ2-3	.	TGCAGTGCTAGAGATTCGGCTAGCGATTGGGCAGATACGCAGTATTTT	CSARDSASDWADTQYF
TRBV6-5	few	TRBJ1-1	.	TGTGCCAGCAGTTACTCGGTGGAAACTGAAGCTTTCTTT	CASSYSVETEAFF
TRBV9	.	TRBJ2-6	.	TGTGCCAGCAGCGTCCCGGGCCTTCCTCGCGCGTCTGGGGCCAACGTCCTGACTTTC	CASSVPGLPRASGANVLTF
TRBV20-1	.	TRBJ2-3	TRBD2	TGCAGTGCTAGTCGCGGGGGGCGGGCAGATACGCAGTATTTT	CSASRGGRADTQYF
TRBV25-1	few	TRBJ2-1	.	TGTGCCAGCAGTGAACAAGCGGGTTCCTACAATGAGCAGTTCTTC	CASSEQAGSYNEQFF
TRBV20-1	many	TRBJ2-1	TRBD2	TGCAGTGCCGGACTAGACGACTACAATGAGCAGTTCTTC	CSAGLDDYNEQFF
TRBV6-2/TRBV6-3	many	TRBJ2-1	.	TGTGCCAGCAGTTACTCGATTCTGGTCCTGCGGGAGCAGTTCTTC	CASSYSILVLREQFF
TRBV12-3/TRBV12-4	.	TRBJ1-2	.	TGTGCCAGCAGTTTAAGCAGCAGGAACTATGGCTACACCTTC	CASSLSSRNYGYTF
TRBV7-2	few	TRBJ2-1	.	TGTGCCAGCAGCCCTCTAGTTAGCTCCTACAATGAGCAGTTCTTC	CASSPLVSSYNEQFF
TRBV4-1	many	TRBJ2-4	.	TGCGCCAGCAGCCAAGATATGGGGTCAGCCAAAAACATTCAGTACTTC	CASSQDMGSAKNIQYF
TRBV9	.	TRBJ1-1	.	TGTGCCAGCAGCGTAGTGACAGGCGGAGAAGCTTTCTTT	CASSVVTGGEAFF
TRBV7-9	.	TRBJ2-5	.	TGTGCCAGCAGCTTATACCCGGCGGGGCAAGAGACCCAGTACTTC	CASSLYPAGQETQYF
TRBV4-1	many	TRBJ2-7	.	TGCGCCAGCAGCCAAGAAAGATCGGACCTTTACGAGCAGTACTTC	CASSQERSDLYEQYF
TRBV12-3/TRBV12-4	many	TRBJ2-5	TRBD2	TGTGCCAGCAGTTCACATGGAGCGGGGGAGACCCAGTACTTC	CASSSHGAGETQYF
TRBV7-6	.	TRBJ2-7	.	TGTGCCAGCAGCTTAGGTCCGGGGGACTACGAGCAGTACTTC	CASSLGPGDYEQYF
TRBV7-8	many	TRBJ2-3	TRBD1	TGTGCCAGCAGCCCCCGCGGACAGGTTAGCACAGATACGCAGTATTTT	CASSPRGQVSTDTQYF
TRBV7-6	.	TRBJ2-1	.	TGTGCCAGCAGCTTAGAGGGTAGCCACACCACCTACAATGAGCAGTTCTTC	CASSLEGSHTTYNEQFF
TRBV11-2	.	TRBJ2-3	TRBD2	TGTGCCAGCAGCTTAGAGGTAGCGGTAGCGGGGGCTAGCACAGATACGCAGTATTTT	CASSLEVAVAGASTDTQYF
TRBV12-3/TRBV12-4	many	TRBJ1-6	.	TGTGCCAGCAGTTTTGGGGGTCTCGAGTCACCCCTCCACTTT	CASSFGGLESPLHF
TRBV24-1	.	TRBJ2-7	TRBD1	TGTGCCACCAGTGATAGACAGGGGGTGGATTTCGCCGAGCAGTACTTC	CATSDRQGVDFAEQYF
TRBV7-6	few	TRBJ1-3	.	TGTGCCAGCAGCCCCGGTGCCGGGAGCTCTGGAAACACCATATATTTT	CASSPGAGSSGNTIYF
TRBV12-5	few	TRBJ2-5	.	TGTGCTAGTGGTATTACAACCGGGACTCGGGCAGAGACCCAGTACTTC	CASGITTGTRAETQYF
TRBV5-1	few	TRBJ2-3	.	TGCGCCAGCAGCGAACGGGACCGCAACACAGATACGCAGTATTTT	CASSERDRNTDTQYF
TRBV29-1	few	TRBJ2-1	.	TGCAGCGTCGTTAGGGACAATGAGCAGTTCTTC	CSVVRDNEQFF
TRBV4-1	few	TRBJ2-5	.	TGCGCCAGCAGCCAAGTAGAACCTAGGGGAGAGACCCAGTACTTC	CASSQVEPRGETQYF
TRBV7-8	.	TRBJ1-1	.	TGTGCCAGCAGCTGGGGGAGAAACATGAACACTGAAGCTTTCTTT	CASSWGRNMNTEAFF
TRBV4-1	.	TRBJ2-5	.	TGCGCCAGCGGCCAAGACAGGGAGACCCAGTACTTC	CASGQDRETQYF
TRBV7-6	.	TRBJ1-1	.	TGTGCCAGCAGCTTAGTTCTCGGACAGCCGAACACTGAAGCTTTCTTT	CASSLVLGQPNTEAFF
TRBV6-1	few	TRBJ2-7	TRBD2	TGTGCCAGCAGCACCGGGACTAGCTTTCCCCCCTTGGTCGAGCAGTACTTC	CASSTGTSFPPLVEQYF
TRBV4-1	.	TRBJ1-1	.	TGCGCCAGCAGCCACGGGCCAGGGTCTGAAGCTTTCTTT	CASSHGPGSEAFF
TRBV5-1	many	TRBJ2-1	TRBD1	TGCGCCAGCAGCCCCGGGACAGCATACAATGAGCAGTTCTTC	CASSPGTAYNEQFF
TRBV10-3	.	TRBJ1-6	.	TGTGCCATCAGTGAGTCGGAGAGGGGTTCACCCCTCCACTTT	CAISESERGSPLHF
TRBV28	few	TRBJ2-5	TRBD2	TGTGCCAGCAGTACTCGGACTAGCGGGAGTAGGTCAGAGACCCAGTACTTC	CASSTRTSGSRSETQYF
TRBV28	many	TRBJ2-3	TRBD2	TGTGCCAGCAGGGGTAGCGGGTATGGCACAGATACGCAGTATTTT	CASRGSGYGTDTQYF